This entry is about one T cell receptor beta chain. The antigen is undetermined. This specimen belongs to a study of regulatory dendritic cells for organ transplantation. Findings and limits, study-wide: Among resting subsets, memory CD8+ cells contained the most alloreactive clonotypes. Naive T cells showed high diversity, memory cells less, memory CD8+ least. Memory CD8+ clonal expansion seemed more limited with regulatory than mature dendritic cells.

Sequencing was performed with immunoSEQ multiplex PCR; in TCRdb, only in-frame clones are kept and a portion is missing. The sample comprises 30,000 to 45,000 clones, 75% to 95% of which are singletons, and about 0.11% rests with the top ten. V lost 3 bases and J lost 4, with 13 bases in between. Looked up from germline, CDR1 is MNHNS and CDR2 is SASEGT. The CDR3 has 15 amino acids. CD4+ or CD8+ T cells were sorted as naive CD45RA+ or memory CD45RO+. The chain recombines TRBV6-1 with TRBJ1-5; D ambiguous. The clonotype comes from a human donor in good health. Sequencing was done on a sample of naive CD8+ T cells from blood. Subset defined: CD45RA+ naive T cells. The CDR3: CASSEFLADNQPQHF. CDR3 coding DNA: TGTGCCAGCAGTGAGTTCCTGGCAGATAATCAGCCCCAGCATTTT.